One sample yielded the 21 T cell receptor beta chains listed below, sequenced in a study of blood T cell repertoires in COVID-19. Profiled with immunoSEQ multiplex PCR; TCRdb holds only in-frame clones, not every one. The sample records some 700,000 clones, 90% being singletons. Sequencing used peripheral blood. These receptors were collected from a woman younger than 30 with acute or convalescent COVID-19.

The chain is built from TRBV7-2 and TRBJ2-7; D is perhaps TRBD2 (5 bases). V lost 5 bases, J lost 0 bases, and 11 bases lay in between. The CDR3 has 14 residues. Germline-derived CDR1 and CDR2 are SGHTA and FQGNSA. Written as DNA, the CDR3 is TGTGCCAGCAGCGCCCGGACTCTCTCCTACGAGCAGTACTTC. It yields the protein CASSARTLSYEQYF.

The chain carries TRBV4-1 and TRBJ2-3; D is undetermined. The CDR3 is 15 residues long. Trimming took 0 bases from V and 8 from J, leaving 15 bases between them. CDR1 is MGHRA and CDR2 is YSYEKL in the germline V gene. In nucleotides, the CDR3 is TGCGCCAGCAGCCAAGATATTGGCTCCTCAGGTACGCAGTATTTT. This gives the protein CASSQDIGSSGTQYF.

The rearrangement joins TRBV6-5 to TRBJ1-5; 7 bases are a match to TRBD1. Trimming at V came to 6 bases and at J to 4 bases, leaving 6 bases not matched to a gene. The CDR3 sequence is 14 residues long. Germline V gene sequence: CDR1 MNHEY, CDR2 SVGAGI. In DNA, the CDR3 is TGTGCCAGCAGGCTTACAGGGGCTAATCAGCCCCAGCATTTT. It specifies CASRLTGANQPQHF.

This clone was seen just once. The CDR3 reads CAWSAVGAGGRGNQPQHF. CDR3 coding DNA: TGTGCCTGGAGTGCTGTAGGCGCAGGGGGCAGGGGCAATCAGCCCCAGCATTTT. J is TRBJ1-5 and V is TRBV30; 8 bases line up with TRBD1. Germline V gives CDR1 GTSNPN, CDR2 SVGIG (reference sequence). With 1 base clipped from V and 2 bases from J, the junction kept 13 bases outside the gene matches. CDR3 length equals 18 residues.

This chain connects TRBV4-3 to TRBJ2-2; TRBD2 agrees at 13 bases. This CDR3 is built from 21 residues. After removal of 4 bases from V and 4 bases from J, the junction contained 18 bases not matched to a gene. CDR1 is LGHNA and CDR2 is YSLEER in the germline V gene. CDR3 coding DNA: TGCGCCAGCAGCCCCAGGCCAATCACTAGCGGGGGGGCCTTCGGCACCGGGGAGCTGTTTTTT. It is translated as CASSPRPITSGGAFGTGELFF.

The chain recombines TRBV6-4 with TRBJ1-2; perhaps TRBD1 as D (5 bases). V lost 7 bases to trimming and J lost 2 bases, with 23 bases between them. The CDR3 sequence is 17 residues long. Per the germline V gene, CDR1 is MRHNA and CDR2 is SNTAGT. The CDR3 reads CASTRRGRRPSNYGYTF. The CDR3 nucleotides are TGTGCCAGCACTCGAAGGGGCAGGAGACCCTCAAACTATGGCTACACCTTC.

This chain uses TRBV12-5 with TRBJ1-5; D possibly corresponds to TRBD1 (6 bases). Trimming shortened V by 8 bases and J by 0 bases, and 8 bases separated the two germline ends. Looked up from germline, CDR1 is LGHNT and CDR2 is FRNRAP. The CDR3 is 13 amino acids. This chain's CDR3 is CASLGASNQPQHF. DNA for the CDR3: TGTGCTAGTTTGGGGGCTAGCAATCAGCCCCAGCATTTT. The full variable domain, its missing parts supplied by reference TRBV12-5 and TRBJ1-5, is DARVTQTPRHKVTEMGQEVTMRCQPILGHNTVFWYRQTMMQGLELLAYFRNRAPLDDSGMPKDRFSAEMPDATLATLKIQPSEPRDSAVYFCASLGASNQPQHFGDGTRLSIL.

The CDR3 spells CAIRGTSGGLQETQYF. The CDR3 nucleotides are TGTGCCATCAGGGGGACTAGCGGGGGGCTCCAAGAGACCCAGTACTTC. V and J are TRBV10-3 and TRBJ2-5, with 15 positions matching TRBD2. The CDR3 covers 16 residues. J gave up 1 base and V 6 bases, and 3 bases lay outside the gene matches. From germline, CDR1 is ENHRY and CDR2 SYGVKD.

The chain recombines TRBV29-1 with TRBJ2-7; 8 nucleotides line up with TRBD1. Trimming took 6 bases from V and 2 from J; bases not matched to a gene: 6. Germline V gene sequence: CDR1 SQVTM, CDR2 ANQGSEA. The CDR3 length is 13 residues. CDR3 sequence: CSVPGTGPYEQYF. DNA for the CDR3: TGCAGCGTCCCCGGGACAGGCCCCTACGAGCAGTACTTC.

V is TRBV19 and J is TRBJ1-1; D uncertain. CDR3 length: 14 residues. The germline V gene encodes CDR1 LNHDA and CDR2 SQIVND (reference sequence). Trimming shortened V by 8 bases and J by 0 bases, and 13 bases separated the two germline ends. The CDR3 nucleotides read TGTGCCAGTCGGAACAGAGGGATGAACACTGAAGCTTTCTTT. This codes for CASRNRGMNTEAFF.

J is TRBJ2-1 and V is TRBV6-5; no clear D. The CDR3 runs to 13 residues. Germline V lookup: CDR1 MNHEY, CDR2 SVGAGI. V was trimmed by 6 bases and J by 4 bases, leaving 10 bases between them. The CDR3 nucleotides read TGTGCCAGCAGCGACACAACATACAATGAGCAGTTCTTC. This sequence encodes CASSDTTYNEQFF.

V gene TRBV10-3 combines with J gene TRBJ1-2; D may be TRBD1 (6 bases). CDR3 length equals 14 residues. The V gene lost 3 bases and the J gene lost 2 bases, with 10 bases spanning the gap. Germline CDR1 reads ENHRY; CDR2 reads SYGVKD. In DNA, the CDR3 is TGTGCCATCAGTGACAGGGGCTTAAACTATGGCTACACCTTC. Protein sequence: CAISDRGLNYGYTF.

CDR3 nucleotide sequence: TGCAGCACAAACCCTGGCTACACCTTC. Translating it yields CSTNPGYTF. The chain couples TRBV29-1 to TRBJ1-2; D gene unclear. Trimming shortened V by 8 bases and J by 7 bases, and 8 bases separated the two germline ends. CDR3 length equals 9 residues. CDR1 and CDR2 from the germline V gene are SQVTM and ANQGSEA. The full variable domain, its missing parts supplied by reference TRBV29-1 and TRBJ1-2, is SAVISQKPSRDICQRGTSLTIQCQVDSQVTMMFWYRQQPGQSLTLIATANQGSEATYESGFVIDKFPISRPNLTFSTLTVSNMSPEDSSIYLCSTNPGYTFGSGTRLTVV.

The chain employs TRBV30 and TRBJ1-2; TRBD1 matches at 8 bases. The germline V gene has CDR1 GTSNPN and CDR2 SVGIG (reference sequence). The CDR3 spans 12 residues. After removal of 1 base from V and 6 bases from J, the junction contained 1 base not matched to a gene. Written as DNA, the CDR3 is TGTGCCTGGAGTGAGACAGGGGATGGCTACACCTTC. Encoded protein: CAWSETGDGYTF.

This chain connects TRBV6-5 to TRBJ1-1, with 8 bases identical to TRBD1. CDR3 length: 15 residues. J gave up 5 bases and V 6 bases, and 11 bases lay outside the gene matches. Germline CDR1 and CDR2: MNHEY and SVGAGI. The CDR3 spells CASSSTGQGRTEAFF. The CDR3 DNA reads as TGTGCCAGCAGCAGCACCGGACAGGGAAGGACTGAAGCTTTCTTT.

Only one count was recorded for this clone. The chain recombines TRBV9 with TRBJ1-1; 10 nucleotides agree with TRBD1. The V gene's germline CDR1 is SGDLS and CDR2 YYNGEE. V gave up 0 bases and J gave up 1 base; unmatched junction bases: 6. The CDR3 totals 17 residues. CDR3: CASSVGQGALRNTEAFF. DNA of the CDR3: TGTGCCAGCAGCGTAGGACAGGGGGCACTAAGGAACACTGAAGCTTTCTTT.

V usage is TRBV15 and J usage is TRBJ2-1; D is unresolved. The germline gives CDR1 LNHNV, CDR2 YYDKDF (reference sequence). The CDR3 sequence is 12 residues long. V was cut by 3 bases and J by 6 bases, with 6 bases left in between. CDR3 nucleotides: TGTGCCACCAGCAGGAGTCCCAATGAGCAGTTCTTC. It translates to CATSRSPNEQFF.

The chain combines TRBV2 with TRBJ1-1, with D possibly being TRBD1 (6 bases). CDR1 is SNHLY and CDR2 is FYNNEI in the germline V gene. This CDR3 is built from 13 residues. V was clipped by 7 bases and J by 1 base, with 10 bases between them. The CDR3 DNA follows: TGTGCCAGCACGGGACAATGGAACACTGAAGCTTTCTTT. Amino acids: CASTGQWNTEAFF.

The chain carries TRBV19 and TRBJ2-7; D remains ambiguous. V was cut by 1 base and J by 0 bases, with 7 bases left in between. The CDR3 is 14 amino acids. Germline V gives CDR1 LNHDA, CDR2 SQIVND (reference sequence). CDR3 nucleotides: TGTGCCAGTAGTATAGGACACTCCTCCTACGAGCAGTACTTC. Amino acids: CASSIGHSSYEQYF.

The chain uses TRBV3-1 (or the pseudogene TRBV3-2) and TRBJ2-6; the match to TRBD1 covers 10 bases. Germline-derived CDR1 and CDR2 are LGHDT and YNNKEL (reference sequence). This CDR3 region has 19 residues. The J segment lost 5 bases and the V segment lost 0 bases, leaving 10 bases of the junction unmatched. The CDR3 DNA reads as TGTGCCAGCAGCCAAGAGAGGGACAGGGGATATCTCTGGGCCAACGTCCTGACTTTC. Amino acid sequence: CASSQERDRGYLWANVLTF.

Comments on this clone: At the DNA level, this CDR3 is encoded by other sequences in the same sample as well. The V gene is TRBV18, the J gene TRBJ1-5; 9 positions match TRBD1. Losses at the gene ends were 3 bases for V and 6 bases for J; bases not matched to a gene: 0. Germline V lookup: CDR1 KGHSH, CDR2 LQKENI. The CDR3 is 13 residues long. The CDR3 DNA sequence: TGTGCCAGCTCACCGGACAGGGGTCAGCCCCAGCATTTT. As protein: CASSPDRGQPQHF.